These 30 T cell receptor beta chains originate from one sample sequenced in a study of Graves' ophthalmopathy and Graves' hyperthyroidism. Amplified material comprised TCR beta CDR3 regions derived from RNA transcripts. First-round RT-PCR with HTBI primers preceded a second-round multiplex PCR. MiXCR, run by TCRdb on the multiplex PCR reads, gives a single entry per CDR3 protein. The sample comprises about 620,000 distinct CDR3 sequences, over 20% of which are singletons, and around 6.5% rests with the top ten. Sequencing was done on a sample of peripheral blood. These receptors were collected from a woman younger than 30 with stable Graves' hyperthyroidism. Some clones in this sample may be carry-over from other donors' samples.

This clonotype was seen ten or more times. The V call is TRBV28, the J call TRBJ1-5; D is possibly TRBD1 (5 bases). The V gene's germline CDR1 is MDHEN and CDR2 SYDVKM. Trimming removed 9 bases from V and 2 bases from J, with 17 bases in between. This CDR3 spans 15 amino acids. This chain's CDR3 is CASNPVGVGNQPQHF. CDR3 sequence (DNA): TGTGCCAGTAACCCTGTGGGGGTTGGCAATCAGCCCCAGCATTTT.

This clonotype was detected many times. The chain couples TRBV7-2 to TRBJ2-7; D unclear. Trimming left V 1 base short and J 6 bases short, with 13 bases between. The CDR3 sequence is 14 residues long. Germline CDR1 reads SGHTA; CDR2 reads FQGNSA. As DNA, the CDR3 is TGTGCCAGCAGCTTAGAAGTGACTTCGTTCGAGCAGTACTTC. As protein: CASSLEVTSFEQYF.

The sample holds many counts of this clonotype. This rearrangement joins TRBV28 to TRBJ2-7; possible D gene TRBD1, 6 bases. V lost 6 bases and J lost 3, with 12 bases in between. The CDR3 has 13 amino acids. Per the germline V gene, CDR1 is MDHEN and CDR2 is SYDVKM. The CDR3 region has the DNA TGTGCCAGCAGCCTTACCAGGGGCTACGAGCAGTACTTC. Translation: CASSLTRGYEQYF.

The chain couples TRBV30 to TRBJ1-1; 9 bases are shared with TRBD1. With 2 bases clipped from V and 6 bases from J, the junction kept 10 bases outside the gene matches. The CDR3 is 15 residues long. Germline values: CDR1 GTSNPN, CDR2 SVGIG (reference sequence). The DNA of the CDR3 is TGTGCCTGGAGTAAAGGTAGGACAGGGGCCGCTGAAGCTTTCTTT. Encoded protein: CAWSKGRTGAAEAFF.

This clonotype occurred many times. CDR3 DNA sequence: TGTGCCAGCAGCGGACAGGGGCCGACCTACGAGCAGTACTTC. It translates to CASSGQGPTYEQYF. The chain links TRBV7-9 to TRBJ2-7; 9 bases are a match to TRBD1. The CDR3 covers 14 residues. The germline V gene has CDR1 SEHNR and CDR2 FQNEAQ (reference sequence). V dropped 5 bases and J dropped 2; count of bases not matched to a gene: 4.

This clonotype was picked up a small number of times. The chain is built from TRBV19 and TRBJ1-1; maybe TRBD1 (5 bases). Germline CDR1 reads LNHDA; CDR2 reads SQIVND (reference sequence). There are 14 residues in the CDR3. Trimming left V 0 bases short and J 5 bases short, with 10 bases between. The DNA for the CDR3 is TGTGCCAGTAGTATAGATCGCGGGGGGACTGAAGCTTTCTTT. Its protein is CASSIDRGGTEAFF.

Comments on this clonotype: This may come from a read error, since a much larger clone is one base off. The CDR3 end shows no conserved phenylalanine or tryptophan, and so a read error is likely. The rearrangement joins TRBV2 to TRBJ2-2; no clear D. The V and J ends lost 4 bases and 1 base respectively, with 4 bases between them. This CDR3 comprises 13 residues. Per germline, CDR1 SNHLY and CDR2 FYNNEI. The CDR3 region is CASSAQNTGELFL. The CDR3 DNA follows: TGTGCCAGCAGTGCGCAGAACACCGGGGAGCTGTTTTTG.

This clonotype was picked up many times. The chain uses TRBV9 and TRBJ1-2; 7 nucleotides agree with TRBD1. This CDR3 region has 16 residues. In germline, CDR1 is SGDLS, CDR2 YYNGEE. V was pared by 0 bases and J by 4 bases, with 9 bases of the junction left unmatched. The DNA of the CDR3 is TGTGCCAGCAGCGTAGCTGGCAGTGGGACAGCCTATGGCTACACCTTC. Translation: CASSVAGSGTAYGYTF.

The rearrangement uses TRBV27 and TRBJ2-3, with D uncertain. The CDR3 covers 12 residues. V lost 5 bases and J 4 bases, leaving 7 bases between the germline ends. Germline values: CDR1 MNHEY, CDR2 SMNVEV (reference sequence). The CDR3 nucleotides read TGTGCCAGCAGTCCCCCGGCAGATACGCAGTATTTT. It specifies CASSPPADTQYF.

This clonotype came up many times. The chain recombines TRBV10-3 with TRBJ2-7, with TRBD1 matching 7 bases. The junction had 1 base not matched to a gene; V was cut back by 6 bases and J by 2 bases. There are 12 residues in the CDR3. Germline V gene lookup returns CDR1 ENHRY and CDR2 SYGVKD. DNA for the CDR3: TGTGCCATCAGGGACAGGACCTACGAGCAGTACTTC. It yields the protein CAIRDRTYEQYF.

Comment on this clonotype: This may be a read error: a much more frequent sequence differs by one nucleotide. This rearrangement joins TRBV28 to TRBJ1-3; 9 nucleotides match TRBD1. The CDR3 is 12 amino acids. Germline assignment: CDR1 MDHEN and CDR2 SYDVKM. CDR3 coding DNA: TGTGTCAGCAGAGCCGGGACAGGGTCCATATATTTT. Its protein is CVSRAGTGSIYF.

The chain joins TRBV15 to TRBJ2-6, with 8 nucleotides matching TRBD1. Trimming at V came to 3 bases and at J to 4 bases, leaving 14 bases not matched to a gene. The CDR3 consists of 19 residues. Germline loops: CDR1 LNHNV, CDR2 YYDKDF (reference sequence). The CDR3 DNA reads as TGTGCCACCAGCAGGACTGGAAGCAGGGGGCGCGCCGGGGCCAACGTCCTGACTTTC. This gives the protein CATSRTGSRGRAGANVLTF.

V usage is TRBV11-1 and J usage is TRBJ1-2, with D possibly matching TRBD1 (5 bases). The CDR3 is made up of 16 amino acids. Trimming took 2 bases from V and 8 from J, leaving 21 bases between them. The V gene's germline CDR1 is SGHAT and CDR2 FQDESV (reference sequence). DNA of the CDR3: TGTGCCAGCAGCTTACTGCCCCCGGGACGTAGTGGAGGCTACACCTTC. Its translation is CASSLLPPGRSGGYTF.

This clonotype was detected many times. The chain couples TRBV4-2 to TRBJ1-5; 8 nucleotides align to TRBD1. The CDR3 covers 16 residues. V shed 4 bases and J 6 bases; nucleotides not matched to a gene: 11. Per germline, CDR1 LGHNA and CDR2 YNFKEQ. The CDR3 reads CASSRTGTGFPQPQHF. CDR3 in DNA: TGTGCCAGCAGCCGCACCGGGACAGGCTTTCCTCAGCCCCAGCATTTT.

This clonotype occurred many times. The chain joins TRBV20-1 to TRBJ1-5, with TRBD1 matching over 7 bases. In germline, CDR1 is DFQATT, CDR2 SNEGSKA (reference sequence). CDR3 length equals 15 residues. Germline trimming cut 6 bases from V and 2 bases from J; bases unmatched to any gene: 10. The CDR3 coding sequence is TGCAGTGCGGTAGACAGGGTGTATGGCAATCAGCCCCAGCATTTT. It yields the protein CSAVDRVYGNQPQHF.

The chain links TRBV12-3 or TRBV12-4 to TRBJ1-3; TRBD1 might be the D (5 bases). Trimming removed 4 bases from V and 0 bases from J, with 10 bases in between. The CDR3 extends over 15 amino acids. DNA for the CDR3: TGTGCCAGCAGTTCTAGGGGCCACTCTGGAAACACCATATATTTT. Translation: CASSSRGHSGNTIYF.

The chain links TRBV20-1 to TRBJ1-3; D might be TRBD1 (5 bases). V lost 0 bases, J lost 2 bases, and 11 bases lay in between. Germline V gene lookup returns CDR1 DFQATT and CDR2 SNEGSKA (reference sequence). CDR3 length: 15 amino acids. The CDR3 DNA reads TGCAGTGCTAGAGATCCCGGGACCGCTGGAAACACCATATATTTT. Translating it yields CSARDPGTAGNTIYF.

This clonotype has at least ten counts. The chain employs TRBV5-1 and TRBJ2-7; TRBD2 is a possible D gene (6 bases). Deletions cut 4 bases from V and 2 bases from J, with 16 bases between. The CDR3 spans 15 residues. The germline CDR1 and CDR2 sequences are SGHRS and YFSETQ. The CDR3 DNA is TGCGCCAGCAGCGCGGGACCGACTAAAACCTACGAGCAGTACTTC. Translation gives CASSAGPTKTYEQYF.

This chain uses TRBV29-1 with TRBJ2-4; a weak D match, TRBD1 (5 bases). From germline, CDR1 is SQVTM and CDR2 ANQGSEA. The CDR3 is made up of 14 amino acids. V lost 7 bases to trimming and J lost 4 bases, with 17 bases between them. The CDR3 here is CSAGSGRLKNIQYF. In nucleotides, the CDR3 is TGCAGCGCAGGGTCAGGACGCCTTAAAAACATTCAGTACTTC.

Many counts were recorded for this clonotype. The chain uses TRBV28 and TRBJ1-5; 8 nucleotides line up with TRBD1. This CDR3 has 20 residues. V lost 6 bases and J lost 0; bases outside the gene matches: 19. Germline V gene sequence: CDR1 MDHEN, CDR2 SYDVKM. The CDR3 protein is CASRLLGGQGGFYSNQPQHF. In DNA, the CDR3 is TGTGCCAGCAGGCTACTAGGAGGACAGGGCGGATTTTATAGCAATCAGCCCCAGCATTTT.

This clonotype was seen many times. This chain joins TRBV29-1 and TRBJ1-1; weak D call: TRBD1 (5 bases). V was clipped by 5 bases and J by 0 bases, with 13 bases between them. The CDR3 has 14 residues. CDR1 and CDR2 (germline): SQVTM, ANQGSEA. The CDR3 coding sequence is TGCAGCGTTCACCGGGACGGAATGAACACTGAAGCTTTCTTT. It specifies CSVHRDGMNTEAFF.

This clonotype was picked up a small number of times. This chain joins TRBV28 and TRBJ1-2; 10 bases match TRBD1. The CDR3 is made up of 14 amino acids. V was clipped by 5 bases and J by 8 bases; unmatched bases: 8. Germline V CDR1 and CDR2: MDHEN, SYDVKM. The CDR3 nucleotides are TGTGCCAGCAGTATACCGGGACAGGGGATCGGCTACACCTTC. Translating gives CASSIPGQGIGYTF.

This clonotype was seen a few times. The chain recombines TRBV18 with TRBJ2-7; TRBD1 aligns across 9 bases. Germline assignment: CDR1 KGHSH and CDR2 LQKENI. The CDR3 loop spans 13 amino acids. With 4 bases clipped from V and 6 bases from J, the junction kept 4 bases outside the gene matches. The CDR3 DNA reads TGTGCCAGCTCACAAGGGACAGGGAGCGAGCAGTACTTC. Amino acids: CASSQGTGSEQYF.

This clonotype appeared many times. The genes are TRBV5-6 and TRBJ2-7; perhaps D is TRBD1 or TRBD2 (6 bases each). Germline V lookup: CDR1 SGHDT, CDR2 YYEEEE. The V and J ends lost 1 base and 0 bases respectively, with 14 bases between them. The CDR3 has 16 residues. The CDR3 here is CASSLRRGASSYEQYF. DNA for the CDR3: TGTGCCAGCAGCTTGAGGAGGGGGGCTAGCTCCTACGAGCAGTACTTC.

Concerning this clonotype itself: Since a much larger clone is just one base distant, this may be a read error. The chain employs TRBV10-1 and TRBJ2-4; D is possibly TRBD2 (5 bases). Germline CDR1 reads WNHNN; CDR2 reads SYGVQD (reference sequence). The CDR3 spans 14 residues. This CDR3 is CASSQDLAKNIKYF. CDR3 nucleotides: TGCGCCAGCAGTCAGGACTTAGCCAAAAACATTAAGTACTTC.

This clonotype was seen repeatedly, ten times or more. The chain links TRBV6-5 to TRBJ2-7; D ambiguous. The CDR3 totals 13 residues. Looked up from germline, CDR1 is MNHEY and CDR2 is SVGAGI. Trimming cost V 2 bases and J 5 bases, with 10 bases left between them. The CDR3 bases are TGTGCCAGCAGTTACGCACCCGTCAACGAGCAGTACTTC. This sequence encodes CASSYAPVNEQYF.

This clonotype was found many times. The V and J genes are TRBV11-2 and TRBJ2-5, with a tentative D call TRBD1 (6 bases). The ends were cut back, 6 bases at V and 5 bases at J, with 13 bases in the middle. The germline gives CDR1 SGHAT, CDR2 FQNNGV. CDR3 length equals 13 residues. CDR3 DNA: TGTGCCAGCAGAAACAGGGCGGACGAGACCCAGTACTTC. Translation: CASRNRADETQYF.

The V and J genes are TRBV18 and TRBJ2-7; D gene ambiguous. Trimming pared 1 base from V and 5 bases from J, leaving 18 bases between. The CDR3 has 16 amino acids. CDR1 is KGHSH and CDR2 is LQKENI in the germline V gene. CDR3 protein: CASSPQVVTVLDEQYF. CDR3 sequence (DNA): TGTGCCAGCTCACCACAAGTCGTGACGGTCCTGGACGAGCAGTACTTC.

This clonotype was counted at least ten times. The chain employs TRBV28 and TRBJ1-6; no definite D call. The CDR3 has 11 amino acids. From germline, CDR1 is MDHEN and CDR2 SYDVKM. The V gene lost 3 bases and the J gene lost 10 bases, with 4 bases spanning the gap. CDR3 bases: TGTGCCAGCAGTTTCCAATCACCCCTCCACTTT. Its protein product is CASSFQSPLHF.

This clonotype was seen ten or more times. The chain has TRBV12-3 or TRBV12-4 and TRBJ1-2; TRBD1 aligns across 10 bases. The CDR3 runs 13 residues. V was clipped by 5 bases and J by 6 bases; unmatched bases: 3. CDR3 DNA: TGTGCCAGCAGTCATGGACAGGGGGATGGCTACACCTTC. It translates to CASSHGQGDGYTF.